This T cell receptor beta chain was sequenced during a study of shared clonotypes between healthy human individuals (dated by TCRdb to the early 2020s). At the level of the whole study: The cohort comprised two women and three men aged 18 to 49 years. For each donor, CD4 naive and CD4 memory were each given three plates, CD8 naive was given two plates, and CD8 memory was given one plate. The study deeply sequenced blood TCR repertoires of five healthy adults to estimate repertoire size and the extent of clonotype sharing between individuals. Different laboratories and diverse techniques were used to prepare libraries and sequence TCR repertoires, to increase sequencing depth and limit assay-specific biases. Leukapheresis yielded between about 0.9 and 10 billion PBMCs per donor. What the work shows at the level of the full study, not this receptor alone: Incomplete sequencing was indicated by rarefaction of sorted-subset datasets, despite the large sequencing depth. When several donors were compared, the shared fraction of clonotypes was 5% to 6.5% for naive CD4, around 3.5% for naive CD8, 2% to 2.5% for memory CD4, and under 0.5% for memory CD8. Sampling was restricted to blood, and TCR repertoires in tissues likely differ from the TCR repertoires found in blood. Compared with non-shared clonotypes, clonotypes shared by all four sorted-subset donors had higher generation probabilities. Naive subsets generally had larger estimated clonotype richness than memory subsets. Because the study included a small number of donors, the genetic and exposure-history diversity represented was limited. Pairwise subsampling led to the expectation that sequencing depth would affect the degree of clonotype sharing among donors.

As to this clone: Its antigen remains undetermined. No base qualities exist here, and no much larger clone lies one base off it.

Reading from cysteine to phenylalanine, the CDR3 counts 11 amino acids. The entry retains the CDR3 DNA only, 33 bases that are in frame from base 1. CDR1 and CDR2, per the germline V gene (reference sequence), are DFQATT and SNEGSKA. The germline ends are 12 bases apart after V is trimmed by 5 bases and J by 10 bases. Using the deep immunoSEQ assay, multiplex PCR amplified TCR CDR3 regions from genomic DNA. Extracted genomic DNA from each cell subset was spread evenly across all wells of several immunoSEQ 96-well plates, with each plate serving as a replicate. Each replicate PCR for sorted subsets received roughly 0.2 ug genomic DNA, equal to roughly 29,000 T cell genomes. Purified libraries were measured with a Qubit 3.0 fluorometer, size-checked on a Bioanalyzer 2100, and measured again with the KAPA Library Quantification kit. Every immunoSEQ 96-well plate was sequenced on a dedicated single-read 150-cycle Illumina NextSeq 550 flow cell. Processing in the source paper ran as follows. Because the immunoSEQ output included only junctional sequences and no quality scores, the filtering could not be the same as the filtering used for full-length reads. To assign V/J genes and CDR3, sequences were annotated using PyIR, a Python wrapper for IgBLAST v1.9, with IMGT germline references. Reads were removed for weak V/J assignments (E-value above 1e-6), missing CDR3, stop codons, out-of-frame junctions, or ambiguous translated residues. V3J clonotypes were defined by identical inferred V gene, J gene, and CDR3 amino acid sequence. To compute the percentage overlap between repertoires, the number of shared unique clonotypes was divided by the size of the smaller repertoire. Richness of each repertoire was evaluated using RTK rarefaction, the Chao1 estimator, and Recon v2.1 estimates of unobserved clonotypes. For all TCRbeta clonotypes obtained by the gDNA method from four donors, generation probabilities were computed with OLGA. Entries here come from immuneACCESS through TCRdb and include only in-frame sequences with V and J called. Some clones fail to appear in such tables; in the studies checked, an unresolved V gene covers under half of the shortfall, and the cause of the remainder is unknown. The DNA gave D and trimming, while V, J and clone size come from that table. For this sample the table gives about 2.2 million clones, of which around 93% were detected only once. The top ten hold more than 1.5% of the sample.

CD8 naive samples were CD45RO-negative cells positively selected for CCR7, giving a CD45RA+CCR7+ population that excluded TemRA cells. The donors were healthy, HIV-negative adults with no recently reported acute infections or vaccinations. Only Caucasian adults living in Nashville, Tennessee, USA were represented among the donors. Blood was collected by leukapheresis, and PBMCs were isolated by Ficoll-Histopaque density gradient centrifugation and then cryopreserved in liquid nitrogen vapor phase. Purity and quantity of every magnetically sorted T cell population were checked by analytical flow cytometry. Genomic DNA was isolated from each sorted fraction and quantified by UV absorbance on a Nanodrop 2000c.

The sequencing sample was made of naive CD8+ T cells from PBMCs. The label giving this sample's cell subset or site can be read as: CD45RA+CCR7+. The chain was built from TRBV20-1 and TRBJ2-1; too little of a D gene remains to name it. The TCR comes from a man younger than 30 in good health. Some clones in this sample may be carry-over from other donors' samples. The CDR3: CSALSYPEQFF. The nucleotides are TGCAGTGCTCTTTCTTACCCCGAGCAGTTCTTC.